This TCR beta chain appears in the sequencing data of a study of blood T cell repertoires in COVID-19. This clone turned up a few times. One junction end does not reproduce the germline sequence, and a read error may be involved. CDR1 and CDR2 (germline): MDHEN, SYDVKM. CDR3 length: 12 amino acids. In the original processing: Amplification from reference gene primers served as the basis for estimated nucleated cell counts. Profiling relied on immunoSEQ multiplex PCR, and the TCRdb table lists in-frame clones only, not all of them. For V, J and clone size, that table is used; D and trimming come from the DNA. This sample has some 180,000 clones, with 81% found just once.

This TCR was recovered from a woman aged 40 to 50 with COVID-19, enrolled during active disease. The sequencing sample was made of peripheral blood. The chain joins TRBV28 to TRBJ2-1, with 8 bases identical to TRBD2. The CDR3 is CASRLPGLGAIF. The CDR3 region has the DNA TGTGCCAGCAGACTCCCGGGACTAGGGGCGATCTTC.